These 10 T cell receptor beta chains were sequenced from one sample in a study of blood T cell repertoires in COVID-19. Assay used: immunoSEQ multiplex PCR; TCRdb lists only in-frame clones, some missing. The sample shows approximately 150,000 clones, around 82% of them seen only once. Sequencing used peripheral blood. Source of these receptors: a man aged 55 to 69 with acute or convalescent COVID-19.

This chain connects TRBV29-1 to TRBJ2-7; possible D gene TRBD1, 6 bases. Trimming removed 3 bases from V and 7 bases from J, with 16 bases in between. Germline lookup yields CDR1 SQVTM and CDR2 ANQGSEA. The CDR3 is made up of 13 amino acids. CDR3 in amino acids: CSVDSPGQREQYF. In DNA, the CDR3 is TGCAGCGTTGATTCACCGGGACAACGAGAGCAGTACTTC.

The CDR3 protein is CASSSDSSNQPQHF. The CDR3 nucleotides read TGTGCCAGCAGCTCGGACAGTAGCAATCAGCCCCAGCATTTT. V usage is TRBV7-9 and J usage is TRBJ1-5; maybe TRBD1 (6 bases). The CDR3 sequence is 14 residues long. The V gene's germline CDR1 is SEHNR and CDR2 FQNEAQ (reference sequence). V was shortened by 4 bases and J by 0 bases, with 7 bases between the two germline ends.

The J gene is TRBJ2-2, the V gene TRBV5-1, with TRBD1 identical over 7 bases. Germline CDR1 is SGHRS and CDR2 is YFSETQ. The trim removed 6 bases at V and 4 bases at J, leaving 9 bases unmatched. The CDR3 has 15 residues. The CDR3 bases are TGCGCCAGCAACACTGACAGGGCGAGCACCGGGGAGCTGTTTTTT. This translates into CASNTDRASTGELFF.

V gene TRBV7-2 combines with J gene TRBJ1-3; D remains ambiguous. The germline V and J ends were trimmed by 2 bases and 3 bases, with 8 bases remaining between them. The germline gives CDR1 SGHTA, CDR2 FQGNSA. This CDR3 is 14 amino acids long. CDR3 loop: CASSLTLIGNTIYF. For the CDR3, the DNA is TGTGCCAGCAGCTTAACTCTCATTGGAAACACCATATATTTT.

The rearrangement links TRBV19 to TRBJ2-7; TRBD2 aligns across 7 bases. The CDR3 totals 14 residues. The V segment lost 4 bases and the J segment 3 bases; nucleotides outside the gene matches: 6. Per the germline V gene, CDR1 is LNHDA and CDR2 is SQIVND (reference sequence). This CDR3 reads CASSTGGVNYEQYF. The CDR3 bases are TGTGCCAGTAGTACGGGGGGTGTGAACTACGAGCAGTACTTC.

The count of this clone is one. V and J are TRBV6-1 and TRBJ1-1; 9 bases align to TRBD1. The CDR3 is 16 amino acids. The trim removed 1 base at V and 4 bases at J, leaving 7 bases unmatched. Germline values: CDR1 MNHNS, CDR2 SASEGT. The CDR3 region is CASSEGWDREATEAFF. The CDR3 nucleotides are TGTGCCAGCAGTGAAGGATGGGACAGGGAGGCCACTGAAGCTTTCTTT.

The rearrangement links TRBV7-8 to TRBJ2-2; D not resolved. The CDR3 is 14 residues long. Germline assignment: CDR1 SGHVS and CDR2 FQNEAQ. The V end lost 1 base, the J end lost 9 bases, and 12 bases lay between the germline ends. For the CDR3, the DNA is TGTGCCAGCAGCTTAGTTTCGTCCGGGTGGGAGCTGTTTTTT. It encodes CASSLVSSGWELFF. The whole variable domain, filled in from reference TRBV7-8 and TRBJ2-2, reads GAGVSQSPRYKVAKRGQDVALRCDPISGHVSLFWYQQALGQGPEFLTYFQNEAQLDKSGLPSDRFFAERPEGSVSTLKIQRTQQEDSAVYLCASSLVSSGWELFFGEGSRLTVL.

The rearrangement links TRBV27 to TRBJ2-1; 8 nucleotides line up with TRBD2. The CDR3 is made up of 14 amino acids. Unmatched junction bases numbered 8, after V lost 8 bases and J lost 5 bases. The germline V gene encodes CDR1 MNHEY and CDR2 SMNVEV (reference sequence). The CDR3 sequence is CASGASGGNNEQFF. The DNA of the CDR3 is TGTGCCAGCGGTGCGAGCGGGGGTAACAATGAGCAGTTCTTC.

V usage is TRBV15 and J usage is TRBJ2-2, with 7 bases lining up with TRBD1. V shed 0 bases, J shed 3 bases, and the junction held 7 bases outside the gene matches. CDR3 size: 17 residues. Germline loops: CDR1 LNHNV, CDR2 YYDKDF (reference sequence). CDR3 bases: TGTGCCACCAGCAGAGATTTGGAAGGGGGCTACACCGGGGAGCTGTTTTTT. Amino acids: CATSRDLEGGYTGELFF. The whole variable domain, remainder taken from reference TRBV15 and TRBJ2-2, is DAMVIQNPRYQVTQFGKPVTLSCSQTLNHNVMYWYQQKSSQAPKLLFHYYDKDFNNEADTPDNFQSRRPNTSFCFLDIRSPGLGDTAMYLCATSRDLEGGYTGELFFGEGSRLTVL.

The rearrangement links TRBV24-1 to TRBJ1-1, with D possibly matching TRBD1 (6 bases). The V end was cut by 7 bases, the J end by 0 bases, with 11 bases between. There are 14 residues in the CDR3. Germline-derived CDR1 and CDR2 are KGHDR and SFDVKD. The CDR3 reads CATRAGDMNTEAFF. CDR3 sequence (DNA): TGTGCCACCAGGGCAGGGGACATGAACACTGAAGCTTTCTTT.